These 26 T cell receptor beta chains came from one sample sequenced in a study of T cell responses to AZD1222 COVID-19 vaccine. Here immunoSEQ multiplex PCR was the method, and the copy in TCRdb shows in-frame clones only, minus some. The profile shows 100,000 to 150,000 clones, nearly 95% of them singletons. The material was peripheral blood, obtained on day 0 of AZD1222 vaccination. The receptors derive from an adult in good health.

The sample holds a few counts of this clone. V usage is TRBV4-1 and J usage is TRBJ2-7, with D maybe TRBD2 (6 bases). The CDR3 extends over 15 amino acids. Trimming removed 0 bases at V and 0 bases at J, with 9 bases between. CDR1 MGHRA and CDR2 YSYEKL come from the germline V gene. The CDR3 nucleotides read TGCGCCAGCAGCCAAGATCGGACTACCTCCTACGAGCAGTACTTC. Protein sequence: CASSQDRTTSYEQYF.

The chain is built from TRBV5-4 and TRBJ1-1, with D perhaps TRBD1 (6 bases). The CDR3 runs to 14 residues. The V and J ends lost 4 bases and 4 bases respectively, with 14 bases between them. The germline gives CDR1 SGHNT, CDR2 YYREEE (reference sequence). Here the CDR3 DNA reads TGTGCCAGCAGCATAGAAGGGACACCCACTGAAGCTTTCTTT. The encoded protein is CASSIEGTPTEAFF.

J is TRBJ2-5 and V is TRBV29-1, with D possibly being TRBD2 (6 bases). This CDR3 contains 14 residues. In germline, CDR1 is SQVTM, CDR2 ANQGSEA. Trimming took 6 bases from V and 5 from J, leaving 19 bases between them. The DNA for the CDR3 is TGCAGCGTCGAGGGAGGAGGAGGGTTTGAGACCCAGTACTTC. Its translation is CSVEGGGGFETQYF.

The V and J genes are TRBV12-3 or TRBV12-4 and TRBJ1-4; weak D call: TRBD1 (5 bases). This CDR3 has 13 amino acids. Trimming pared 6 bases from V and 8 bases from J, leaving 13 bases between. In DNA, the CDR3 is TGTGCCAGCAGCCCCGGGTGGGGGGAAAAACTGTTTTTT. It is translated as CASSPGWGEKLFF.

This chain connects TRBV30 to TRBJ2-1, with 8 bases identical to TRBD2. V was clipped by 2 bases and J by 2 bases; unmatched bases: 2. The CDR3 loop spans 14 amino acids. Germline V CDR1 and CDR2: GTSNPN, SVGIG (reference sequence). The chain's CDR3 is CAWSTAGAYNEQFF. DNA of the CDR3: TGTGCCTGGAGTACAGCGGGAGCCTACAATGAGCAGTTCTTC.

This clone was seen only once. The chain uses TRBV30 and TRBJ2-3; weak D call: TRBD2 (6 bases). The ends were cut back, 1 base at V and 4 bases at J, with 9 bases in the middle. The CDR3 is made up of 13 amino acids. From germline, CDR1 is GTSNPN and CDR2 SVGIG (reference sequence). The DNA for the CDR3 is TGTGCCTGGAGTGGGACTATTCCAGATACGCAGTATTTT. Encoded protein: CAWSGTIPDTQYF. The complete variable domain, with remaining parts taken from reference TRBV30 and TRBJ2-3, reads SQTIHQWPATLVQPVGSPLSLECTVEGTSNPNLYWYRQAAGRGLQLLFYSVGIGQISSEVPQNLSASRPQDRQFILSSKKLLLSDSGFYLCAWSGTIPDTQYFGPGTRLTVL.

The rearrangement links TRBV2 to TRBJ2-1; D remains unclear. Per the germline V gene, CDR1 is SNHLY and CDR2 is FYNNEI. The CDR3 has 12 residues. Trimming shortened V by 6 bases and J by 8 bases, and 11 bases separated the two germline ends. DNA for the CDR3: TGTGCCAGCAGGCTACCCCCGGATGAGCAGTTCTTC. Encoded protein: CASRLPPDEQFF. The complete variable domain, with remaining parts taken from reference TRBV2 and TRBJ2-1, reads EPEVTQTPSHQVTQMGQEVILRCVPISNHLYFYWYRQILGQKVEFLVSFYNNEISEKSEIFDDQFSVERPDGSNFTLKIRSTKLEDSAMYFCASRLPPDEQFFGPGTRLTVL.

The chain employs TRBV30 and TRBJ2-2; D may be TRBD1 (6 bases). V lost 2 bases to trimming and J lost 7 bases, with 17 bases between them. The CDR3 contains 15 residues. Germline assignment: CDR1 GTSNPN and CDR2 SVGIG (reference sequence). CDR3 loop: CAWSPRYRAGGELFF. The CDR3 nucleotides are TGTGCCTGGAGTCCCCGATACAGGGCGGGCGGGGAGCTGTTTTTT.

This chain joins TRBV6-5 and TRBJ1-3; TRBD1 might be the D (6 bases). Germline V CDR1 and CDR2: MNHEY, SVGAGI. The germline V and J ends were trimmed by 5 bases and 4 bases, with 15 bases remaining between them. The CDR3 has 15 amino acids. This chain's CDR3 is CASSKYEGEGNTIYF. CDR3 nucleotides: TGTGCCAGCAGTAAATATGAGGGGGAAGGAAACACCATATATTTT.

This clone was observed once. This sequence joins TRBV5-1 and TRBJ1-2, with D possibly TRBD1 on 6 matching bases. The CDR3 is made up of 15 amino acids. Trimming removed 4 bases at V and 8 bases at J, with 21 bases between. CDR1 and CDR2 from the germline V gene are SGHRS and YFSETQ. The CDR3 here is CASSPQSRGDEGYTF. The CDR3 nucleotides are TGCGCCAGCAGCCCACAAAGCAGGGGAGACGAAGGCTACACCTTC.

V usage is TRBV23-1 and J usage is TRBJ2-6; D ambiguous. TRBV23-1 is filed as an ORF, its function uncertain. The ends were cut back, 8 bases at V and 0 bases at J, with 8 bases in the middle. The CDR3 totals 14 residues. The CDR3 reads CASAPLSGANVLTF. The CDR3 bases are TGCGCCAGCGCCCCCCTCTCTGGGGCCAACGTCCTGACTTTC.

V is TRBV11-3 and J is TRBJ1-2, with unresolved D. CDR1 is SGHNT and CDR2 is YENEEA in the germline V gene. This CDR3 is 15 amino acids long. The ends were cut back, 5 bases at V and 6 bases at J, with 19 bases in the middle. The CDR3 nucleotides are TGTGCCAGCAGCCAGCAACTTGGGAGGTATAATGGCTACACCTTC. This encodes CASSQQLGRYNGYTF.

This chain links TRBV3-1 (or the pseudogene TRBV3-2) with TRBJ1-6, with D possibly being TRBD1 (5 bases). The CDR3 extends over 15 amino acids. Trimming cost V 1 base and J 8 bases, with 12 bases left between them. Germline CDR1 reads LGHDT; CDR2 reads YNNKEL (reference sequence). CDR3 sequence: CASSQVRGGHSPLHF. The CDR3 region has the DNA TGTGCCAGCAGCCAAGTAAGGGGCGGGCATTCACCCCTCCACTTT.

J is TRBJ2-3 and V is TRBV15; D is uncertain. This CDR3 comprises 15 residues. The V gene lost 6 bases and the J gene lost 5 bases, with 18 bases spanning the gap. Per germline, CDR1 LNHNV and CDR2 YYDKDF (reference sequence). In DNA, the CDR3 is TGTGCCACCAGTGATCTTTTTGATGCTGAAGATACGCAGTATTTT. This gives the protein CATSDLFDAEDTQYF. The full variable domain, completed using reference TRBV15 and TRBJ2-3, is DAMVIQNPRYQVTQFGKPVTLSCSQTLNHNVMYWYQQKSSQAPKLLFHYYDKDFNNEADTPDNFQSRRPNTSFCFLDIRSPGLGDTAMYLCATSDLFDAEDTQYFGPGTRLTVL.

In its sample, this clone was seen once. The V call is TRBV4-3, the J call TRBJ2-1; D ambiguous. Germline V gene data show CDR1 as LGHNA and CDR2 as YSLEER. The V and J ends lost 4 bases and 6 bases respectively, with 10 bases between them. The CDR3 consists of 13 residues. The CDR3 loop is CASSPFLPNEQFF. The DNA for the CDR3 is TGCGCCAGCAGCCCATTCCTCCCCAATGAGCAGTTCTTC.

The chain links TRBV6-2 or TRBV6-3 to TRBJ1-2, with 7 bases matching TRBD1. This CDR3 is built from 16 residues. Trimming cost V 2 bases and J 4 bases; bases outside gene matches: 10. Germline CDR1 reads MNHEY; CDR2 reads SVGEGT. The CDR3: CASSYPPDRVGYGYTF. The DNA for the CDR3 is TGTGCCAGCAGTTACCCTCCCGACAGGGTAGGCTATGGCTACACCTTC.

The chain has TRBV10-1 and TRBJ2-1; D gene uncertain. The CDR3 length is 13 residues. Germline values: CDR1 WNHNN, CDR2 SYGVQD (reference sequence). V lost 5 bases and J lost 6, with 11 bases in between. The CDR3 nucleotides are TGCGCCAGCAGTCCACATCTGGCCAATGAGCAGTTCTTC. Translated: CASSPHLANEQFF.

The chain couples TRBV5-1 to TRBJ2-7; weak D call: TRBD2 (5 bases). Germline-derived CDR1 and CDR2 are SGHRS and YFSETQ. Trimming took 4 bases from V and 2 from J, leaving 13 bases between them. This CDR3 spans 14 amino acids. CDR3 in amino acids: CASSLHTAAYEQYF. CDR3 in DNA: TGCGCCAGCAGCCTCCACACAGCGGCCTACGAGCAGTACTTC.

This chain links TRBV4-1 with TRBJ1-4, with D perhaps TRBD1 (5 bases). Trimming left V 1 base short and J 8 bases short, with 26 bases between. There are 19 residues in the CDR3. Germline CDR1 reads MGHRA; CDR2 reads YSYEKL. CDR3 bases: TGCGCCAGCAGCCAAGGTTCGGGGGTGATCGACCGCTTGAAGGAAAAACTGTTTTTT. It translates to CASSQGSGVIDRLKEKLFF.

The chain recombines TRBV10-3 with TRBJ1-2, with 9 bases lining up with TRBD1. Germline assignment: CDR1 ENHRY and CDR2 SYGVKD. This CDR3 has 12 amino acids. Unmatched junction bases numbered 1, after V lost 4 bases and J lost 7 bases. The CDR3 bases are TGTGCCATCAGTGCGACAGGGGGTGGCTACACCTTC. Encoded protein: CAISATGGGYTF.

The rearrangement uses TRBV28 and TRBJ1-4; D remains unclear. The CDR3 runs 14 residues. Germline lookup yields CDR1 MDHEN and CDR2 SYDVKM. Trimming shortened V by 3 bases and J by 3 bases, and 8 bases separated the two germline ends. CDR3 in DNA: TGTGCCAGCAGTTTTATGCCTTCTAATGAAAAACTGTTTTTT. It encodes CASSFMPSNEKLFF.

V gene TRBV5-1 combines with J gene TRBJ2-5; tentative D call: TRBD1 (6 bases). The CDR3 is made up of 12 amino acids. V lost 5 bases and J 5 bases, leaving 10 bases between the germline ends. The germline V gene encodes CDR1 SGHRS and CDR2 YFSETQ. The CDR3 bases are TGCGCCAGCAGTCGGGACATTGAGACCCAGTACTTC. Translating it yields CASSRDIETQYF.

The chain carries TRBV6-5 and TRBJ2-7; no firm D call. Trimming removed 6 bases at V and 7 bases at J, with 16 bases between. Looked up from germline, CDR1 is MNHEY and CDR2 is SVGAGI. The length of the CDR3 is 13 residues. Written as DNA, the CDR3 is TGTGCCAGCAGCGGGCGCCGGTTTGGGGAGCAGTACTTC. As protein: CASSGRRFGEQYF.

The rearrangement links TRBV10-1 to TRBJ1-6; D might be TRBD1 (6 bases). The germline V gene encodes CDR1 WNHNN and CDR2 SYGVQD (reference sequence). V was shortened by 8 bases and J by 5 bases, with 25 bases between the two germline ends. The CDR3 is 18 residues long. DNA for the CDR3: TGCGCCAGCTCGATGGGGGGGGCCCGTTCTACTGATAATTCACCCCTCCACTTT. Its translation is CASSMGGARSTDNSPLHF.

The sample holds one count of this clone. The V call is TRBV19, the J call TRBJ2-1; D uncertain. V lost 0 bases and J lost 7, with 4 bases in between. There are 12 residues in the CDR3. Germline V lookup: CDR1 LNHDA, CDR2 SQIVND (reference sequence). The CDR3 region is CASSIDWNEQFF. The CDR3 region has the DNA TGTGCCAGTAGTATAGATTGGAATGAGCAGTTCTTC. The full variable domain, rest sourced from reference TRBV19 and TRBJ2-1, is DGGITQSPKYLFRKEGQNVTLSCEQNLNHDAMYWYRQDPGQGLRLIYYSQIVNDFQKGDIAEGYSVSREKKESFPLTVTSAQKNPTAFYLCASSIDWNEQFFGPGTRLTVL.

This clone has only one observation. The chain combines TRBV28 with TRBJ2-1; 8 nucleotides line up with TRBD2. The V gene's germline CDR1 is MDHEN and CDR2 SYDVKM. This CDR3 comprises 16 residues. After removal of 4 bases from V and 1 base from J, the junction contained 6 bases not matched to a gene. The CDR3 protein is CASSSSGRSSYNEQFF. The CDR3 region has the DNA TGTGCCAGCAGTTCGAGCGGGAGATCTTCCTACAATGAGCAGTTCTTC.